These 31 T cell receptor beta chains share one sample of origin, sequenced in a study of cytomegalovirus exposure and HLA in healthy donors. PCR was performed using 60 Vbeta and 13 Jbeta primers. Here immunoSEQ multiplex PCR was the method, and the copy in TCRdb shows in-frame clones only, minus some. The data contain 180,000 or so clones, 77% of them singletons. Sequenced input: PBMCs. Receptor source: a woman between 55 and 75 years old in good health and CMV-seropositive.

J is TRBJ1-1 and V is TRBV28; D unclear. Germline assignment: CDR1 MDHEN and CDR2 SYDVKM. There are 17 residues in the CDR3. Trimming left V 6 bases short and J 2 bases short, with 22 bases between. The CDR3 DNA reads TGTGCCAGCAGCACTTTCCGACACTCCGTATTTAACACTGAAGCTTTCTTT. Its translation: CASSTFRHSVFNTEAFF.

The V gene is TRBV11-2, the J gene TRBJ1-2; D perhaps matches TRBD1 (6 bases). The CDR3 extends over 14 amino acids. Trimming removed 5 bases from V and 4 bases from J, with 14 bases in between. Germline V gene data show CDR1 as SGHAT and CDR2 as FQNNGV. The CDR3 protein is CASSLGEGVYGYTF. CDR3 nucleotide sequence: TGTGCCAGCAGCCTAGGGGAGGGGGTCTATGGCTACACCTTC.

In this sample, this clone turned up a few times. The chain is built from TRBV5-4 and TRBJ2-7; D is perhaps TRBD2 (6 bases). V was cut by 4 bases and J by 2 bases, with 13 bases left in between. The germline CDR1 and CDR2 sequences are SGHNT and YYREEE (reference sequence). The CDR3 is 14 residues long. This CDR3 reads CASSPPGDPYEQYF. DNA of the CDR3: TGTGCCAGCAGCCCCCCGGGGGACCCCTACGAGCAGTACTTC.

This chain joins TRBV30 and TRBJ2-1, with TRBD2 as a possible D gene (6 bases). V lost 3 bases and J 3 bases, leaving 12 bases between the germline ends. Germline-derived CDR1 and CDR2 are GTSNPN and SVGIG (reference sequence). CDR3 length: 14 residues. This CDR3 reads CAWREAGRYNEQFF. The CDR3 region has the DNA TGTGCCTGGAGGGAGGCGGGACGCTACAATGAGCAGTTCTTC.

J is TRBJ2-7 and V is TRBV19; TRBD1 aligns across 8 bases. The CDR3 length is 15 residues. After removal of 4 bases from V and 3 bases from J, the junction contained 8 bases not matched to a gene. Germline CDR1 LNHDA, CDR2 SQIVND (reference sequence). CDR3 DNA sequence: TGTGCCAGTAGTACCTGGACAGGGACAGTCTACGAGCAGTACTTC. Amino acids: CASSTWTGTVYEQYF.

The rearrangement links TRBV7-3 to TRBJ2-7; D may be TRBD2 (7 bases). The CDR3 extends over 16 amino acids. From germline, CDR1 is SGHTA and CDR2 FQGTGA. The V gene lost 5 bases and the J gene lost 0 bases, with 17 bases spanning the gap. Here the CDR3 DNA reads TGTGCCAGCAGCCCCTCGGGGGGCACATACTCCTACGAGCAGTACTTC. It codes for CASSPSGGTYSYEQYF. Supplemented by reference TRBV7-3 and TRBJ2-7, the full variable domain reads GAGVSQTPSNKVTEKGKYVELRCDPISGHTALYWYRQSLGQGPEFLIYFQGTGAADDSGLPNDRFFAVRPEGSVSTLKIQRTERGDSAVYLCASSPSGGTYSYEQYFGPGTRLTVT.

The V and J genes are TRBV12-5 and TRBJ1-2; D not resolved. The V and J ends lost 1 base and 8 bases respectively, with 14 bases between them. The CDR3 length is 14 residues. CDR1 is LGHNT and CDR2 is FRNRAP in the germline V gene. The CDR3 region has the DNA TGTGCTAGTGGTTTGGATTTAACAGCTTCGGGCTACACCTTC. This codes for CASGLDLTASGYTF.

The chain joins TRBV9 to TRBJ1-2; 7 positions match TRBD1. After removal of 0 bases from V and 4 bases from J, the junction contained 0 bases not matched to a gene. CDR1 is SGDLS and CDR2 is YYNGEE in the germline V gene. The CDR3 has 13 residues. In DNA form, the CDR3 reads TGTGCCAGCAGCGTAGGGGACAGCTATGGCTACACCTTC. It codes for CASSVGDSYGYTF. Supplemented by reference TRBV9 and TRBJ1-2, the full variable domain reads DSGVTQTPKHLITATGQRVTLRCSPRSGDLSVYWYQQSLDQGLQFLIQYYNGEERAKGNILERFSAQQFPDLHSELNLSSLELGDSALYFCASSVGDSYGYTFGSGTRLTVV.

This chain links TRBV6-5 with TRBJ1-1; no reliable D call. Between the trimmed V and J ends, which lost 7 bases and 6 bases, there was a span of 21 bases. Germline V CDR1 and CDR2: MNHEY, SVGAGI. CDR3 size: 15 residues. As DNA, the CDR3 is TGTGCCAGCACCCCGTTTGGCGGGCTAACGGCTGAAGCTTTCTTT. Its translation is CASTPFGGLTAEAFF.

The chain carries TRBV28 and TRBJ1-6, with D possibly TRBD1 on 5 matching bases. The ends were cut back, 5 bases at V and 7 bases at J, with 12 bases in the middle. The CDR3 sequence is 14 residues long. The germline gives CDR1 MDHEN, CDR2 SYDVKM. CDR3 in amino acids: CASSRRGPNSPLHF. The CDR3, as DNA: TGTGCCAGCAGTAGAAGGGGCCCGAATTCACCCCTCCACTTT.

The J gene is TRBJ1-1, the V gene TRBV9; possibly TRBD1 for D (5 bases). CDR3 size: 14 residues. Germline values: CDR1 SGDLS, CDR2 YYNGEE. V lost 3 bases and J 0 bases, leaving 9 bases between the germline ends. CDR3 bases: TGTGCCAGCAGCGCGCAGGGTATGAACACTGAAGCTTTCTTT. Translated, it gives CASSAQGMNTEAFF.

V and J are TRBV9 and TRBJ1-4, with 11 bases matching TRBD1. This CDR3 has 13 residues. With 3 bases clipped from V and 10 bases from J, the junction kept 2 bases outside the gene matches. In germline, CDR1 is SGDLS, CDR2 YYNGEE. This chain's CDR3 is CASSAGTGGKLFF. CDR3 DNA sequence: TGTGCCAGCAGCGCCGGGACAGGGGGAAAACTGTTTTTT.

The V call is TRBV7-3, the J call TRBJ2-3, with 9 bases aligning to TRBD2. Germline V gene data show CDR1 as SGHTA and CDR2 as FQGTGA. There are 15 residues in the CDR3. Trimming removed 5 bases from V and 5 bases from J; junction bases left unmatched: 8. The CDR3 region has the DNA TGTGCCAGCAGCGCCCGCGGGGGGGCCTTAGATACGCAGTATTTT. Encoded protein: CASSARGGALDTQYF. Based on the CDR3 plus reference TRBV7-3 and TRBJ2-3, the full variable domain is GAGVSQTPSNKVTEKGKYVELRCDPISGHTALYWYRQSLGQGPEFLIYFQGTGAADDSGLPNDRFFAVRPEGSVSTLKIQRTERGDSAVYLCASSARGGALDTQYFGPGTRLTVL.

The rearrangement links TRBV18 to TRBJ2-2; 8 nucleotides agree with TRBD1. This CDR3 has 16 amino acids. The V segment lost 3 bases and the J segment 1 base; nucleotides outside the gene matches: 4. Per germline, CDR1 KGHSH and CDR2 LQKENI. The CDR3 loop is CASSPFGTGNTGELFF. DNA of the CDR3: TGTGCCAGCTCACCGTTCGGGACAGGGAACACCGGGGAGCTGTTTTTT. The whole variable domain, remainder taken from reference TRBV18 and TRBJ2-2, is NAGVMQNPRHLVRRRGQEARLRCSPMKGHSHVYWYRQLPEEGLKFMVYLQKENIIDESGMPKERFSAEFPKEGPSILRIQQVVRGDSAAYFCASSPFGTGNTGELFFGEGSRLTVL.

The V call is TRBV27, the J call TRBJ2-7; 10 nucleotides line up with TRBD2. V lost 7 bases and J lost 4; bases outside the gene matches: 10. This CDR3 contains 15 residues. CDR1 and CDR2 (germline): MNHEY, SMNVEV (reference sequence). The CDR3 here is CASTSGTSVGYEQYF. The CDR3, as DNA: TGTGCCAGCACTTCGGGGACTAGCGTTGGTTACGAGCAGTACTTC.

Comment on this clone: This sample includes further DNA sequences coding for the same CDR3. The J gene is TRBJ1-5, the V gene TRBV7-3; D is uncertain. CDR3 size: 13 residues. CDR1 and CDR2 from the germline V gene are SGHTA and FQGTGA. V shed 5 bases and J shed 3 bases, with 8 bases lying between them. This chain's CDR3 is CASSLSYNQPQHF. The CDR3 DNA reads TGTGCCAGCAGCCTAAGCTACAATCAGCCCCAGCATTTT.

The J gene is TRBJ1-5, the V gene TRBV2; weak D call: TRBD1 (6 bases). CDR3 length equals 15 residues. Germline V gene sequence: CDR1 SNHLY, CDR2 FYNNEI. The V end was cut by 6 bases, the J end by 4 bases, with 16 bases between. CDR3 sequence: CASREGDVGNQPQHF. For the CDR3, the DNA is TGTGCCAGCAGAGAGGGGGATGTAGGGAATCAGCCCCAGCATTTT.

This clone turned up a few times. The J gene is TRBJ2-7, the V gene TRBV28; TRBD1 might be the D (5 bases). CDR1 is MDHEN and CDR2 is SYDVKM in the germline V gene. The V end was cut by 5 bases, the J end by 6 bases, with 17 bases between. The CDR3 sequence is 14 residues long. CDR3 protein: CASSNPPGSGEQYF. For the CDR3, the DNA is TGTGCCAGCAGTAACCCGCCAGGGTCGGGCGAGCAGTACTTC.

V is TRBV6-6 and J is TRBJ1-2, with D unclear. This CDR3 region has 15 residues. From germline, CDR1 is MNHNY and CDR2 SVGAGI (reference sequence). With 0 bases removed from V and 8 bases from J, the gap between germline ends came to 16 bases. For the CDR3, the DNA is TGTGCCAGCAGTTACTCGAATCCAGCGATAGGAGGCTACACCTTC. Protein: CASSYSNPAIGGYTF.

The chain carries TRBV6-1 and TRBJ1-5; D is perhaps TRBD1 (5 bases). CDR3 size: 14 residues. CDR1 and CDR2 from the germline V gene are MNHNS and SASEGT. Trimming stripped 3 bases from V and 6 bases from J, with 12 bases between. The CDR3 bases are TGTGCCAGCAGTGACGACCCAGGGCTTCAGCCCCAGCATTTT. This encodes CASSDDPGLQPQHF.

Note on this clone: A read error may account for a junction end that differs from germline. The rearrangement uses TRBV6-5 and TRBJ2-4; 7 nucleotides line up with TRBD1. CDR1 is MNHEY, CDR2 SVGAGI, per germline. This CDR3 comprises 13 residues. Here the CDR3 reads CASRRQGENSQYF. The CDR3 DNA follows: TGTGCCAGCAGACGACAGGGAGAAAACAGTCAGTACTTC.

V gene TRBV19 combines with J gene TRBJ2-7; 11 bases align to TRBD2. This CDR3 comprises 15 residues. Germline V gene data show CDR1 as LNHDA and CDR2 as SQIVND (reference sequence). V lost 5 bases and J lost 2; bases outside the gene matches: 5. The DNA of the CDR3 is TGTGCCAGTAGTGTGTCGGGACTAGCGGCCTACGAGCAGTACTTC. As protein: CASSVSGLAAYEQYF. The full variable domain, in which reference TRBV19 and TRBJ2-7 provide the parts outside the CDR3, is DGGITQSPKYLFRKEGQNVTLSCEQNLNHDAMYWYRQDPGQGLRLIYYSQIVNDFQKGDIAEGYSVSREKKESFPLTVTSAQKNPTAFYLCASSVSGLAAYEQYFGPGTRLTVT.

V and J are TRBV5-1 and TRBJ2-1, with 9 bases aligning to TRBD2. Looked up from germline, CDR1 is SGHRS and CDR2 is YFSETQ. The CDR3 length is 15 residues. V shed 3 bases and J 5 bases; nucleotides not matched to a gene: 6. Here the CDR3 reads CASSSGLAPDNEQFF. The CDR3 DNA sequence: TGCGCCAGCAGCTCGGGACTAGCCCCCGACAATGAGCAGTTCTTC.

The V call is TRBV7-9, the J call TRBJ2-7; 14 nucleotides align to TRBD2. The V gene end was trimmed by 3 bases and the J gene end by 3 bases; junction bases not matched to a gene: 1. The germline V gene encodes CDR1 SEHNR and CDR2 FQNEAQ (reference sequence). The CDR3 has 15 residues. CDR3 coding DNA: TGTGCCAGCAGCTTGGGGACTAGCGGGAGCTACGAGCAGTACTTC. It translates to CASSLGTSGSYEQYF.

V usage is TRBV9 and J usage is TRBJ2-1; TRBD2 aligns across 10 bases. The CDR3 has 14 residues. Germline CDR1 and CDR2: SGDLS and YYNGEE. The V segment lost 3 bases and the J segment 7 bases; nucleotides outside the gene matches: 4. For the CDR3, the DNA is TGTGCCAGCAGCGCCACTAGCGGGGATAATGAGCAGTTCTTC. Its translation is CASSATSGDNEQFF.

The CDR3 loop reads CSVGTGGPNEQYF. DNA of the CDR3: TGCAGCGTCGGGACAGGGGGACCAAACGAGCAGTACTTC. This chain uses TRBV29-1 with TRBJ2-5; 11 bases are shared with TRBD1. The tail of the sequence fits TRBJ2-7 better, so the J call may be wrong. CDR3 length: 13 amino acids. CDR1 and CDR2 (germline): SQVTM, ANQGSEA.

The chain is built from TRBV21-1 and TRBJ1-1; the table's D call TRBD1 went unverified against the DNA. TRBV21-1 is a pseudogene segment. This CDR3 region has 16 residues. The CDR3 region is CASSKTMQCDGTEAFF. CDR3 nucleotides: TGTGCCAGCAGCAAAACCATGCAGTGTGATGGCACTGAAGCTTTCTTT.

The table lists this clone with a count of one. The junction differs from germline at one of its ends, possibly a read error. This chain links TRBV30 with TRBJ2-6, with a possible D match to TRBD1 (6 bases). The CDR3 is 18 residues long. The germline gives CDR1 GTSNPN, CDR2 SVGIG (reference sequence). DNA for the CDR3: TGTGCCTGGAGTGTACGCGGCAGGGGAAGCTCTGGGGCCAACGGCCTGACTTTC. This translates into CAWSVRGRGSSGANGLTF.

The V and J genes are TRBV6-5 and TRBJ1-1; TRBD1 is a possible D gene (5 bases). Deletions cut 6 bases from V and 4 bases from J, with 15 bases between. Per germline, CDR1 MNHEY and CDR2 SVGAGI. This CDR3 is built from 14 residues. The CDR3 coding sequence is TGTGCCAGCAGGTATGGTCAGGGTGGCACTGAAGCTTTCTTT. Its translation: CASRYGQGGTEAFF.

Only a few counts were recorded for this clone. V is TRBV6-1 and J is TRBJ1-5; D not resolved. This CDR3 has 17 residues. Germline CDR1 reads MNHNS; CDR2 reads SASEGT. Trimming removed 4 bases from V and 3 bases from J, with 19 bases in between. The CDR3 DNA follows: TGTGCCAGCAGTGGAGAGGGAGCTAGCCCCATCAATCAGCCCCAGCATTTT. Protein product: CASSGEGASPINQPQHF.

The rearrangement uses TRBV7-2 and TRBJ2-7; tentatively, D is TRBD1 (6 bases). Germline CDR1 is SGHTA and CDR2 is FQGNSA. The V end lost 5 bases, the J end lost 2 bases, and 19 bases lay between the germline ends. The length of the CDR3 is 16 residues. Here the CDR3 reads CASSQGSVGLTYEQYF. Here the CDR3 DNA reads TGTGCCAGCAGCCAGGGGAGTGTAGGACTCACCTACGAGCAGTACTTC.